These T cell receptor beta chains were read from a single sample in a study of blood T cell repertoires in COVID-19. Profiled with immunoSEQ multiplex PCR; TCRdb holds only in-frame clones, not every one. The sample consists of roughly 140,000 clones, roughly 80% of them appearing once. Sequencing used peripheral blood. These TCRs come from a woman aged 80 or over in a cohort sampled during active or convalescent COVID-19. Each CDR3 is given with its conserved first and last residue. The order of the fields is clone size, V gene, D gene, J gene, CDR3 DNA, CDR3 protein. D genes are given only for firm matches. Clone size is stated in some rows and not others, as once, few, many or a class when expanded.

>.|TRBV19|.|TRBJ1-4
TGTGCCAGTTACTCCGCGGGGTTCAACGAAAAACTGTTTTTT
CASYSAGFNEKLFF
>.|TRBV7-3|.|TRBJ2-1
TGTGCCAGCAGCCTAGGGGGTGAGCAGTTCTTC
CASSLGGEQFF
>.|TRBV27|.|TRBJ1-3
TGTGCCAGCAGTTTATCCGCGATGTCTGGAAACACCATATATTTT
CASSLSAMSGNTIYF
>few|TRBV7-3|.|TRBJ2-1
TGTGCCAGCAGCACGGGATGGAGCTACAATGAGCAGTTCTTC
CASSTGWSYNEQFF
>.|TRBV9|TRBD1|TRBJ1-6
TGTGCCAGCAGCGTAGGTGGGACAGGCAATTCACCCCTCCACTTT
CASSVGGTGNSPLHF
>.|TRBV3-1/TRBV3-2|.|TRBJ2-1
TGTGCCAGCAGCCGGGACATCAACTCCTACAATGAGCAGTTCTTC
CASSRDINSYNEQFF
>few|TRBV9|TRBD1|TRBJ1-1
TGTGCCAGCAGCGTAGGCCCTCAGGGGGTGAACACTGAAGCTTTCTTT
CASSVGPQGVNTEAFF
>.|TRBV30|TRBD1|TRBJ1-1
TGTGCCTGGAGTACGACAGGGGAAGCTTTCTTT
CAWSTTGEAFF
>.|TRBV7-3|.|TRBJ1-2
TGTGCCAGCAGCTTAGGGGTCAGGGATTATGGCTACACCTTC
CASSLGVRDYGYTF
>.|TRBV7-2|.|TRBJ1-1
TGTGCCAGCAGGGGGAGCGATATTGGGGCTTTCTTT
CASRGSDIGAFF
>.|TRBV6-5|.|TRBJ2-6
TGTGCCACTGTTAAAGACAGAGATGGGGCCAACGTCCTGACTTTC
CATVKDRDGANVLTF
>once|TRBV19|.|TRBJ2-5
TGTGCCAGTAGCCCTTCCTCTGTAGAGACCCAGTACTTC
CASSPSSVETQYF
>.|TRBV7-9|TRBD1|TRBJ2-2
TGTGCCAGCAGCTCCGTTTCCGGACAGGGAGAGGAGCTGTTTTTT
CASSSVSGQGEELFF